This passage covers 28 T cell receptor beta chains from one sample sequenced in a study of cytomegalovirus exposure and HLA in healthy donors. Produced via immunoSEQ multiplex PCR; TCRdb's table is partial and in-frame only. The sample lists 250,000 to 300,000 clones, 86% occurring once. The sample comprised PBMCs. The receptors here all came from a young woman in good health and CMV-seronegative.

CDR3 nucleotide sequence: TGCGCCAGCAGCAACCCTACAGGGGAGTATGGCTACACCTTC. It specifies CASSNPTGEYGYTF. The chain carries TRBV23-1 and TRBJ1-2, with 7 bases that match TRBD1. TRBV23-1 carries the ORF label, with uncertain function. This CDR3 has 14 residues. Trimming cost V 6 bases and J 5 bases; bases outside gene matches: 9.

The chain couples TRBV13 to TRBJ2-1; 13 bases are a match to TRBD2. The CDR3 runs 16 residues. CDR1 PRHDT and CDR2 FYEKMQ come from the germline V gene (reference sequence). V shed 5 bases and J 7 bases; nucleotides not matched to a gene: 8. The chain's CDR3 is CASSLLTSGGANEQFF. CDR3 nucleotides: TGTGCCAGCAGCCTACTAACTAGCGGGGGGGCGAATGAGCAGTTCTTC.

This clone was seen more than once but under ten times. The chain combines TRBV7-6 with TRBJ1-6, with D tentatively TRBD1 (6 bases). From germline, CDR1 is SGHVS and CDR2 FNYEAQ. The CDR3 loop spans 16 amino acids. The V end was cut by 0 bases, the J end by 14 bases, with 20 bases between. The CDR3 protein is CASSLAPDSTQSALHF. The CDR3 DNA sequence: TGTGCCAGCAGCTTAGCCCCGGACAGTACACAATCGGCCCTCCACTTT.

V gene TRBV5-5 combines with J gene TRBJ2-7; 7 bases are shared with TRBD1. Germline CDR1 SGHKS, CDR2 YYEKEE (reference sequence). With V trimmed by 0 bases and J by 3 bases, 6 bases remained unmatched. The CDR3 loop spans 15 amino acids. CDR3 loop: CASSLAGQGVYEQYF. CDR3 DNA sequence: TGTGCCAGCAGCTTGGCCGGCCAGGGGGTCTACGAGCAGTACTTC.

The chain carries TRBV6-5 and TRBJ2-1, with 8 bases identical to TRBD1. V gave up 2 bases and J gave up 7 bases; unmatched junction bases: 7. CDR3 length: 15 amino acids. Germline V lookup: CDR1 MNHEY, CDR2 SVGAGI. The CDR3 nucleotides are TGTGCCAGCAGTTACCGAATGACAGGGGTAAATGAGCAGTTCTTC. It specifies CASSYRMTGVNEQFF.

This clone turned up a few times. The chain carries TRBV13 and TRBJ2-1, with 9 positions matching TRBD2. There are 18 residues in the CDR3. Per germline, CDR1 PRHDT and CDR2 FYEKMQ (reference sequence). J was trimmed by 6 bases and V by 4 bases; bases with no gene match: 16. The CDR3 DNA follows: TGTGCCAGCAGCTGGAACCCAGGATCAGCGGGAGGTATCAATGAGCAGTTCTTC. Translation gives CASSWNPGSAGGINEQFF.

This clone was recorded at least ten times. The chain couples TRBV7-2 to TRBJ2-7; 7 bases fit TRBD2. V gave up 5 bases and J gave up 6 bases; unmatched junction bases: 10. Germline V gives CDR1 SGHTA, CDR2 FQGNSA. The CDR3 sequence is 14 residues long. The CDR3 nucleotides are TGTGCCAGCAGCCTGACTAGCCTCCTTGGCGAGCAGTACTTC. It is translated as CASSLTSLLGEQYF.

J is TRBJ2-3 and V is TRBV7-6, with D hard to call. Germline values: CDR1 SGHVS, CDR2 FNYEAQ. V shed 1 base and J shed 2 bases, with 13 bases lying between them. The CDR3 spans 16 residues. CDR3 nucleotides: TGTGCCAGCAGCTTAGATGGGTACAGTCCCACAGATACGCAGTATTTT. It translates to CASSLDGYSPTDTQYF.

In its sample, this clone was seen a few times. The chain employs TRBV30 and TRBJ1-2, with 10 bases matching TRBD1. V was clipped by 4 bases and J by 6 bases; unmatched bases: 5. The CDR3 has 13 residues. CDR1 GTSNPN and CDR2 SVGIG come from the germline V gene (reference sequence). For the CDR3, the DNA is TGTGCCTGGACCCGACAGGGGGCAAATGGCTACACCTTC. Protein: CAWTRQGANGYTF.

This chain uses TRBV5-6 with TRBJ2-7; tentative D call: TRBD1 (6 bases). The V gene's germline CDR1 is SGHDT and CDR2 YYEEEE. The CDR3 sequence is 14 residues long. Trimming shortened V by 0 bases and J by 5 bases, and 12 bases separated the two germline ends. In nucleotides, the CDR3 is TGTGCCAGCAGCTTGGTAGGCAGGGGCCACGAGCAGTACTTC. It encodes CASSLVGRGHEQYF.

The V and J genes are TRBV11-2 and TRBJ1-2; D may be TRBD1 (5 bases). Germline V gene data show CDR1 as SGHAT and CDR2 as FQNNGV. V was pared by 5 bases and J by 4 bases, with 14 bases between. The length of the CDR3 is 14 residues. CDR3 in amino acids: CASSHNTGSYGYTF. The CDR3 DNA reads TGTGCCAGCAGCCATAACACAGGTTCCTATGGCTACACCTTC.

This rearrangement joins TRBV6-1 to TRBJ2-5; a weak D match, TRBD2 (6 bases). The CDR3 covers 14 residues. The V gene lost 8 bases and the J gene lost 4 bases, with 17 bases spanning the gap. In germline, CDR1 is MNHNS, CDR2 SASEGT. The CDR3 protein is CASQGGAGRETQYF. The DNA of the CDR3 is TGTGCCAGCCAGGGCGGGGCAGGGAGAGAGACCCAGTACTTC.

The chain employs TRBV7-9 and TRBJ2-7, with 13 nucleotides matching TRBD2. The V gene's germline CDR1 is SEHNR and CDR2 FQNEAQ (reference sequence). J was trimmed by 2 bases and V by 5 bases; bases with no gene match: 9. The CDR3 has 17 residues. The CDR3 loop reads CASSDVGLAGQAYEQYF. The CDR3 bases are TGTGCCAGCAGCGACGTGGGACTAGCGGGACAAGCCTACGAGCAGTACTTC.

CDR3 DNA sequence: TGTGCCAGTAGTATAGTGGGCAGGGAGGGGGATCAGCCCCAGCATTTT. Amino acid sequence: CASSIVGREGDQPQHF. J is TRBJ1-5 and V is TRBV19; tentative D call: TRBD1 (6 bases). The germline V gene encodes CDR1 LNHDA and CDR2 SQIVND (reference sequence). The germline V and J ends were trimmed by 1 base and 5 bases, with 15 bases remaining between them. The CDR3 length is 16 residues.

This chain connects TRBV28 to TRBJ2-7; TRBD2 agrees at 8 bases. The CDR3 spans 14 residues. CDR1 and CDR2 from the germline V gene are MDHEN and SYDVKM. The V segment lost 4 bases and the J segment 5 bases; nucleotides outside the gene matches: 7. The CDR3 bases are TGTGCCAGCAGTTCTCCCGGGGGGGTCCACGAGCAGTACTTC. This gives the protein CASSSPGGVHEQYF.

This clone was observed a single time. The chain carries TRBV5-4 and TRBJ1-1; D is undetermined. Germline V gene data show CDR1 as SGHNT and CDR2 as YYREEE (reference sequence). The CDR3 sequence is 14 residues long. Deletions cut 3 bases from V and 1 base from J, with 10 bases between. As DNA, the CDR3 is TGTGCCAGCAGCTCTGAACCAGGGAACACTGAAGCTTTCTTT. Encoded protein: CASSSEPGNTEAFF.

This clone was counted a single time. The CDR3 region is CGTRLSGNTIYF. CDR3 nucleotides: TGTGGGACTCGTCTCTCTGGAAACACCATATATTTT. The rearrangement links TRBV5-8 to TRBJ1-3; D gene uncertain. This CDR3 has 12 residues. The V gene's germline CDR1 is SGHTS and CDR2 YDEGEE.

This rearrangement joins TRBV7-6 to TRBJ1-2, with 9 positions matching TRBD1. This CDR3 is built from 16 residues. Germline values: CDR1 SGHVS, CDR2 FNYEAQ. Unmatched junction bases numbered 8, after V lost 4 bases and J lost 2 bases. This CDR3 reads CASSSLRDRVNYGYTF. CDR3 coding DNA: TGTGCCAGCAGCTCCTTACGGGACAGGGTAAACTATGGCTACACCTTC.

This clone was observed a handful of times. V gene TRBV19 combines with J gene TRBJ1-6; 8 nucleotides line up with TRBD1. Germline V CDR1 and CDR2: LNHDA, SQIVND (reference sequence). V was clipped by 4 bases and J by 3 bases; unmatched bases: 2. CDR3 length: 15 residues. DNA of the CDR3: TGTGCCAGTAGTACAGACAGGGGCTATAATTCACCCCTCCACTTT. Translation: CASSTDRGYNSPLHF.

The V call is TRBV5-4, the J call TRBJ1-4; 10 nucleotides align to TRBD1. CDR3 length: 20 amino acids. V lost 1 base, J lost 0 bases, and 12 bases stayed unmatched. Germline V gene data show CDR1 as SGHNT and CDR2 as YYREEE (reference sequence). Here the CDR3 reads CASSLSPGTGDLATNEKLFF. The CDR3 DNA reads TGTGCCAGCAGCTTGAGTCCCGGGACAGGGGATCTTGCAACTAATGAAAAACTGTTTTTT.

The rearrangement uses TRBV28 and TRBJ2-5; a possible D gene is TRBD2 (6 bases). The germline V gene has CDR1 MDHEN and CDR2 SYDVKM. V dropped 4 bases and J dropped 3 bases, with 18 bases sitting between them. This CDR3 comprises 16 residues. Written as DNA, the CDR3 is TGTGCCAGCAGTTCCCCCCTCGGAGGGCTGGAAGAGACCCAGTACTTC. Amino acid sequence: CASSSPLGGLEETQYF.

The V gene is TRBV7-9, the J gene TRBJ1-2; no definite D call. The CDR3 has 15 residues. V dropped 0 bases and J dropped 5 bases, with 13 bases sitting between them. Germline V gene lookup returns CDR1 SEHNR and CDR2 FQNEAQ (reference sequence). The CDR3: CASSLARGRAYGYTF. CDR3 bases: TGTGCCAGCAGCTTAGCTCGAGGGAGGGCGTATGGCTACACCTTC.

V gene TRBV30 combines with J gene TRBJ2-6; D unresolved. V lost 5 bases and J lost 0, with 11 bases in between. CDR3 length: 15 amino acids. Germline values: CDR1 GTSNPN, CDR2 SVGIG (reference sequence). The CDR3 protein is CAWSRSSSGANVLTF. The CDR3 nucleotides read TGTGCCTGGTCACGTTCGAGCTCTGGGGCCAACGTCCTGACTTTC.

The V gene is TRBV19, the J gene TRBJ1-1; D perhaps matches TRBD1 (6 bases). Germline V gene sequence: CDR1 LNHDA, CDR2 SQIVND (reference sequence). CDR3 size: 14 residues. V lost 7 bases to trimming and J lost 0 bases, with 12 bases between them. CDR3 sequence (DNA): TGTGCCAGTACCATACAGGGTGTGAACACTGAAGCTTTCTTT. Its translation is CASTIQGVNTEAFF.

The CDR3 DNA reads as TGCGCCAGCAGCTTGGTAGGGACAGGCGCCTACAATGAGCAGTTCTTC. Its translation is CASSLVGTGAYNEQFF. The chain uses TRBV5-1 and TRBJ2-1; TRBD1 matches 8 bases. CDR3 size: 16 residues. Per the germline V gene, CDR1 is SGHRS and CDR2 is YFSETQ. V was clipped by 0 bases and J by 2 bases; unmatched bases: 4.

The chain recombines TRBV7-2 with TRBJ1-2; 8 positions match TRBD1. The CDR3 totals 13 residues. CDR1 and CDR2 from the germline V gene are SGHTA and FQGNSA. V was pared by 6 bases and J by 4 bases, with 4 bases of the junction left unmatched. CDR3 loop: CASSGQGAYGYTF. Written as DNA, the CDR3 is TGTGCCAGCAGTGGACAGGGAGCCTATGGCTACACCTTC.

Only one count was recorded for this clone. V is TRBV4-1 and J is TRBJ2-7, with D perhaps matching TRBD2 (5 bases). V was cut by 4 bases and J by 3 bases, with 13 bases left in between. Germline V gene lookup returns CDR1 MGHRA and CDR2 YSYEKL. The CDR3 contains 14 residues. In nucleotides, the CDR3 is TGCGCCAGCAGCCCCGGGGTGGCCAACTACGAGCAGTACTTC. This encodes CASSPGVANYEQYF.

Here the CDR3 DNA reads TGTGCCAGCAGACCTCTGGCCCTAGCCTCTGAAAAACTGTTTTTT. It encodes CASRPLALASEKLFF. This chain connects TRBV6-1 to TRBJ1-4; no clear D gene. CDR1 MNHNS and CDR2 SASEGT come from the germline V gene. The CDR3 is 15 residues long. V was pared by 6 bases and J by 7 bases, with 18 bases between.